The 21 T cell receptor beta chains in this list originate from one sample, sequenced in a study of cytomegalovirus exposure and HLA in healthy donors. In the PCR, 60 Vbeta and 13 Jbeta primers were used. Measured with immunoSEQ multiplex PCR; TCRdb has only the in-frame clones, and not every one. The sample includes 100,000 to 150,000 clones, over 60% of them seen just once. Sequencing was performed on PBMCs. The receptors were sampled from a female donor in good health and CMV-seropositive.

The chain employs TRBV21-1 and TRBJ2-7; the table's D call TRBD2 went unverified against the DNA. TRBV21-1 has pseudogene status. The length of the CDR3 is 12 residues. Written as DNA, the CDR3 is TGTGCCAGCAGCAAAGTATTCTACGAGCAGTACTTC. This translates into CASSKVFYEQYF.

J is TRBJ2-5 and V is TRBV2; 13 nucleotides align to TRBD2. The trim removed 5 bases at V and 5 bases at J, leaving 8 bases unmatched. This CDR3 has 16 amino acids. The germline V gene encodes CDR1 SNHLY and CDR2 FYNNEI. In DNA form, the CDR3 reads TGTGCCAGCAGTCGTTGGACTAGCGGGGGTCGGGAGACCCAGTACTTC. Its protein is CASSRWTSGGRETQYF. Based on the CDR3 plus reference TRBV2 and TRBJ2-5, the full variable domain is EPEVTQTPSHQVTQMGQEVILRCVPISNHLYFYWYRQILGQKVEFLVSFYNNEISEKSEIFDDQFSVERPDGSNFTLKIRSTKLEDSAMYFCASSRWTSGGRETQYFGPGTRLLVL.

This chain links TRBV28 with TRBJ1-2; 8 positions match TRBD1. This CDR3 has 13 residues. Germline V gives CDR1 MDHEN, CDR2 SYDVKM. V dropped 6 bases and J dropped 3; count of bases not matched to a gene: 3. CDR3 sequence reads: CASSTQGDYGYTF. In DNA form, the CDR3 reads TGTGCCAGCAGCACACAGGGGGACTATGGCTACACCTTC.

The chain carries TRBV9 and TRBJ2-1, with D unresolved. The CDR3 runs to 12 residues. V was clipped by 4 bases and J by 3 bases, with 5 bases between them. Germline V lookup: CDR1 SGDLS, CDR2 YYNGEE. In nucleotides, the CDR3 is TGTGCCAGCAGCCCAGGCTACAATGAGCAGTTCTTC. Protein sequence: CASSPGYNEQFF.

In its sample, this clone was seen once. The chain has TRBV10-1 and TRBJ1-4; D ambiguous. Trimming took 0 bases from V and 8 from J, leaving 7 bases between them. The CDR3 loop spans 13 amino acids. Per germline, CDR1 WNHNN and CDR2 SYGVQD (reference sequence). The CDR3 sequence: CASSESSREKLFF. CDR3 nucleotide sequence: TGCGCCAGCAGTGAGTCGTCGCGGGAAAAACTGTTTTTT.

The V call is TRBV5-4, the J call TRBJ2-3, with 12 nucleotides matching TRBD2. Trimming removed 6 bases from V and 5 bases from J; junction bases left unmatched: 7. Germline-derived CDR1 and CDR2 are SGHNT and YYREEE (reference sequence). This CDR3 has 15 residues. The CDR3 loop reads CASTRLAGAVDTQYF. CDR3 coding DNA: TGTGCCAGCACCCGACTAGCGGGAGCGGTAGATACGCAGTATTTT. Filled out from reference TRBV5-4 and TRBJ2-3, the complete variable domain reads ETGVTQSPTHLIKTRGQQVTLRCSSQSGHNTVSWYQQALGQGPQFIFQYYREEENGRGNFPPRFSGLQFPNYSSELNVNALELDDSALYLCASTRLAGAVDTQYFGPGTRLTVL.

The chain carries TRBV5-1 and TRBJ2-4, with a possible D match to TRBD2 (5 bases). Trimming took 0 bases from V and 4 from J, leaving 11 bases between them. The CDR3 has 15 residues. Germline V lookup: CDR1 SGHRS, CDR2 YFSETQ. The CDR3 DNA is TGCGCCAGCAGCTTGGGCCCCAGCGGTAAAAACATTCAGTACTTC. It translates to CASSLGPSGKNIQYF.

V and J are TRBV11-3 and TRBJ2-2, with TRBD2 matching over 12 bases. V lost 4 bases and J lost 7; bases outside the gene matches: 7. The CDR3 covers 16 residues. From germline, CDR1 is SGHNT and CDR2 YENEEA. CDR3 protein: CASSSSSGRDYGELFF. CDR3 DNA sequence: TGTGCCAGCAGCTCATCTAGCGGGAGGGATTACGGGGAGCTGTTTTTT.

V and J are TRBV6-1 and TRBJ1-1; D unresolved. The CDR3 consists of 14 residues. Per germline, CDR1 MNHNS and CDR2 SASEGT. The V end was cut by 5 bases, the J end by 5 bases, with 15 bases between. The DNA for the CDR3 is TGTGCCAGCAGTCAAACAATGAGAGGTACTGAAGCTTTCTTT. Encoded protein: CASSQTMRGTEAFF.

A remark on this clone: The same CDR3 is also encoded by other DNA sequences in this sample. CDR3 loop: CSVETGGYTF. The CDR3 region has the DNA TGCAGCGTTGAAACAGGAGGCTACACCTTC. This rearrangement joins TRBV29-1 to TRBJ1-2, with a tentative D call TRBD1 (5 bases). The CDR3 runs to 10 residues. V dropped 2 bases and J dropped 8 bases, with 6 bases sitting between them. Germline-derived CDR1 and CDR2 are SQVTM and ANQGSEA.

Written as DNA, the CDR3 is TGTGCCAGCGCTTGGGGGGAAGGAGAGACCCAGTACTTC. Translation gives CASAWGEGETQYF. This chain links TRBV7-9 with TRBJ2-5; TRBD2 is a possible D gene (6 bases). CDR3 length: 13 amino acids. V shed 8 bases and J shed 4 bases, with 14 bases lying between them. The germline gives CDR1 SEHNR, CDR2 FQNEAQ (reference sequence).

The rearrangement links TRBV29-1 to TRBJ1-1; D is ambiguous. Trimming stripped 4 bases from V and 6 bases from J, with 21 bases between. The CDR3 spans 15 residues. Germline CDR1 is SQVTM and CDR2 is ANQGSEA. CDR3 DNA sequence: TGCAGCGTTGCTCTTGTAAGTGTAGAAGCGGCTGAAGCTTTCTTT. This codes for CSVALVSVEAAEAFF.

V is TRBV5-1 and J is TRBJ2-1, with 7 bases aligning to TRBD2. J lost 7 bases, V lost 4 bases, and 11 bases had no gene match. Looked up from germline, CDR1 is SGHRS and CDR2 is YFSETQ. The CDR3 has 15 residues. CDR3 DNA: TGCGCCAGCAGCCTACTGGGCGGGGGTGGGAATGAGCAGTTCTTC. It specifies CASSLLGGGGNEQFF.

V gene TRBV14 combines with J gene TRBJ2-5, with TRBD2 as a possible D gene (6 bases). The V gene's germline CDR1 is SGHDN and CDR2 FVKESK. The V end was cut by 0 bases, the J end by 11 bases, with 13 bases between. The CDR3 spans 13 residues. CDR3 coding DNA: TGTGCCAGCAGCCAAGATCGACTAGTCCCTCAGTACTTC. Protein sequence: CASSQDRLVPQYF.

This sequence joins TRBV27 and TRBJ2-1; D is ambiguous. Trimming stripped 7 bases from V and 5 bases from J, with 12 bases between. This CDR3 is built from 13 residues. The germline V gene encodes CDR1 MNHEY and CDR2 SMNVEV (reference sequence). The CDR3 region has the DNA TGTGCCAGCATAGATCTTTACCACAATGAGCAGTTCTTC. Residues: CASIDLYHNEQFF.

V gene TRBV18 combines with J gene TRBJ2-5; 7 bases agree with TRBD1. Germline V lookup: CDR1 KGHSH, CDR2 LQKENI. V shed 2 bases and J 4 bases; nucleotides not matched to a gene: 10. The CDR3 consists of 16 residues. The CDR3 nucleotides read TGTGCCAGCTCACCAAAGACAGGGACGCCAGCAGAGACCCAGTACTTC. Its protein product is CASSPKTGTPAETQYF.

The chain carries TRBV27 and TRBJ1-6; possibly TRBD1 for D (6 bases). Germline V gene data show CDR1 as MNHEY and CDR2 as SMNVEV (reference sequence). This CDR3 has 16 residues. V was shortened by 4 bases and J by 3 bases, with 13 bases between the two germline ends. This chain's CDR3 is CASSSMTGLYNSPLHF. The CDR3 bases are TGTGCCAGCAGTTCGATGACAGGCCTCTATAATTCACCCCTCCACTTT.

The V and J genes are TRBV7-3 and TRBJ2-2, with D possibly being TRBD2 (5 bases). The CDR3 runs 12 residues. Germline assignment: CDR1 SGHTA and CDR2 FQGTGA. Between the trimmed V and J ends, which lost 5 bases and 6 bases, there was a span of 7 bases. CDR3 coding DNA: TGTGCCAGCAGCCAGGAGGCCGGGGAGCTGTTTTTT. It translates to CASSQEAGELFF.

The J gene is TRBJ2-1, the V gene TRBV30; 8 bases line up with TRBD2. Germline lookup yields CDR1 GTSNPN and CDR2 SVGIG (reference sequence). V lost 2 bases to trimming and J lost 10 bases; unmatched junction nucleotides: 1. This CDR3 has 11 residues. The CDR3 sequence is CAWSIAGEQFF. For the CDR3, the DNA is TGTGCCTGGAGTATAGCGGGGGAGCAGTTCTTC.

The chain combines TRBV6-4 with TRBJ2-3, with TRBD2 matching 11 bases. The V and J ends lost 9 bases and 5 bases, in that order; junction bases with no gene match: 10. Looked up from germline, CDR1 is MRHNA and CDR2 is SNTAGT. This CDR3 contains 15 residues. Written as DNA, the CDR3 is TGTGCCAGGGAACTAGCGGGAGAAGGGAGAGATACGCAGTATTTT. Translating gives CARELAGEGRDTQYF.

In its sample, this clone was seen a few times. This sequence joins TRBV5-4 and TRBJ2-3; 10 positions agree with TRBD2. The CDR3 extends over 15 amino acids. With 1 base clipped from V and 1 base from J, the junction kept 0 bases outside the gene matches. Germline loops: CDR1 SGHNT, CDR2 YYREEE (reference sequence). The CDR3 nucleotides read TGTGCCAGCAGCTTGAGCGGGGGGGGCACAGATACGCAGTATTTT. Residues: CASSLSGGGTDTQYF.